This passage covers 5 T cell receptor beta chains from one sample sequenced in a study of T cells in localized non-small cell lung cancer. Sequencing was performed with immunoSEQ multiplex PCR; in TCRdb, only in-frame clones are kept and a portion is missing. The sample has about 41,000 clones; roughly 83% are singletons. The sample consisted of PBMCs, taken before any cancer treatment. The receptors were sampled from a man aged 40 to 70 with stage II lung adenocarcinoma.

This clone was detected only once. This chain connects TRBV6-4 to TRBJ2-2, with D unclear. Trimming removed 6 bases at V and 0 bases at J, with 8 bases between. Germline V lookup: CDR1 MRHNA, CDR2 SNTAGT. The CDR3 extends over 14 amino acids. The CDR3 DNA is TGTGCCAGCAGACAGAATGCGAACACCGGGGAGCTGTTTTTT. Protein sequence: CASRQNANTGELFF.

This sequence joins TRBV11-2 and TRBJ1-4; no clear D gene. Germline CDR1 and CDR2: SGHAT and FQNNGV. The CDR3 totals 14 residues. V was cut by 3 bases and J by 6 bases, with 11 bases left in between. Here the CDR3 reads CASSLSVTDEKLFF. CDR3 coding DNA: TGTGCCAGCAGCTTGTCGGTGACGGATGAAAAACTGTTTTTT.

The chain is built from TRBV7-2 and TRBJ2-7; 11 positions match TRBD2. The CDR3 totals 16 residues. Germline V gene sequence: CDR1 SGHTA, CDR2 FQGNSA. The J segment lost 6 bases and the V segment lost 2 bases, leaving 9 bases of the junction unmatched. CDR3 nucleotides: TGTGCCAGCAGCTTAAAATCTCTAGCGGGAGGCGGCGAGCAGTACTTC. Translated, it gives CASSLKSLAGGGEQYF.

The chain is built from TRBV2 and TRBJ2-7; D remains ambiguous. The length of the CDR3 is 11 residues. Trimming shortened V by 7 bases and J by 3 bases, and 7 bases separated the two germline ends. Germline CDR1 is SNHLY and CDR2 is FYNNEI. The CDR3 DNA reads TGTGCCAGCATAGGAAACTACGAGCAGTACTTC. Its translation is CASIGNYEQYF. Drawing the rest from reference TRBV2 and TRBJ2-7, the complete variable domain is EPEVTQTPSHQVTQMGQEVILRCVPISNHLYFYWYRQILGQKVEFLVSFYNNEISEKSEIFDDQFSVERPDGSNFTLKIRSTKLEDSAMYFCASIGNYEQYFGPGTRLTVT.

The V and J genes are TRBV14 and TRBJ2-1; possibly TRBD1 or TRBD2 for D (5 bases each). V dropped 5 bases and J dropped 2 bases, with 7 bases sitting between them. Germline CDR1 is SGHDN and CDR2 is FVKESK. CDR3 size: 13 residues. As DNA, the CDR3 is TGTGCCAGCAGCGAGGGGCCCTACAATGAGCAGTTCTTC. It translates to CASSEGPYNEQFF. The full variable domain, completed using reference TRBV14 and TRBJ2-1, is EAGVTQFPSHSVIEKGQTVTLRCDPISGHDNLYWYRRVMGKEIKFLLHFVKESKQDESGMPNNRFLAERTGGTYSTLKVQPAELEDSGVYFCASSEGPYNEQFFGPGTRLTVL.